This passage covers 18 T cell receptor beta chains from one sample sequenced in a study of quantifying T cell responses using KT2 cells. For the study at large: Reverse transcription used primers in the TCR alpha and beta constant regions.

A single-stranded UMI oligo with SP2 sequence was ligated to cDNA 3' ends. The first PCR ran 3 to 5 cycles with an equimolar RC1.1 and RC1.2 beta primer mix. TCRdb re-called the UMI-ligation and nested PCR reads with MiXCR, one entry per CDR3 protein. This table has around 56,000 distinct CDR3 sequences, 9% to 15% appearing once. The sequenced sample consisted of PBMCs spiked with cells of the T cell clone KT2. The receptors shown here come from a human donor.

The CDR3 sequence: CASSLEGPGNTEAFF. CDR3 nucleotide sequence: TGCGCCAGCAGCTTGGAAGGCCCCGGGAACACTGAAGCTTTCTTT. The chain is built from TRBV5-1 and TRBJ1-1; no firm D call. This CDR3 is 15 amino acids long. The ends were cut back, 0 bases at V and 1 base at J, with 10 bases in the middle. Germline lookup yields CDR1 SGHRS and CDR2 YFSETQ.

This clonotype was detected a few times. The chain links TRBV4-2 to TRBJ2-1, with D perhaps assigned TRBD1 or TRBD2 (6 bases each). The CDR3 sequence is 19 residues long. V lost 1 base, J lost 4 bases, and 23 bases lay in between. Germline values: CDR1 LGHNA, CDR2 YNFKEQ. CDR3 nucleotide sequence: TGTGCCAGCAGCCAAGGAGAGGATGGCGGGCAAGGGGGGTACAATGAGCAGTTCTTC. It translates to CASSQGEDGGQGGYNEQFF.

This clonotype was detected only a few times. DNA for the CDR3: TGCGCCAGCAGCCAAGTTTACAGGGGCGCTGAAAAACTGTTTTTT. Its protein is CASSQVYRGAEKLFF. The chain joins TRBV4-3 to TRBJ1-4; 7 bases are a match to TRBD1. The germline CDR1 and CDR2 sequences are LGHNA and YSLEER. CDR3 length: 15 amino acids. Trimming at V came to 1 base and at J to 7 bases, leaving 6 bases not matched to a gene.

The chain joins TRBV3-1 to TRBJ1-5; D is perhaps TRBD1 (6 bases). V shed 4 bases and J shed 0 bases, with 19 bases lying between them. CDR1 is LGHDT, CDR2 YNNKEL, per germline (reference sequence). The CDR3 sequence is 18 residues long. Written as DNA, the CDR3 is TGTGCCAGCAGCCCCAACCCGAGAACAGGGTTTAGCAATCAGCCCCAGCATTTT. This gives the protein CASSPNPRTGFSNQPQHF.

The rearrangement links TRBV7-9 to TRBJ2-7, with 7 bases aligning to TRBD2. This CDR3 is 15 amino acids long. Losses at the gene ends were 1 base for V and 0 bases for J; bases not matched to a gene: 3. The V gene's germline CDR1 is SEHNR and CDR2 FQNEAQ (reference sequence). CDR3 nucleotides: TGTGCCAGCAGCTTAGGGCTAGCGGACTCCTACGAGCAGTACTTC. Translating it yields CASSLGLADSYEQYF.

This clonotype was seen many times. V and J are TRBV6-1 and TRBJ2-7; D is possibly TRBD1 (6 bases). The CDR3 contains 14 residues. Trimming removed 6 bases from V and 3 bases from J, with 15 bases in between. The V gene's germline CDR1 is MNHNS and CDR2 SASEGT. The CDR3 reads CASSTQGGSYEQYF. The DNA for the CDR3 is TGTGCCAGCAGCACACAGGGTGGGAGCTACGAGCAGTACTTC.

This clonotype was seen at least ten times. The chain combines TRBV7-6 with TRBJ2-5, with 7 bases aligning to TRBD1. The trim removed 5 bases at V and 4 bases at J, leaving 13 bases unmatched. There are 16 residues in the CDR3. Germline V CDR1 and CDR2: SGHVS, FNYEAQ. CDR3 DNA: TGTGCCAGCAGCCTCAGACCAGACAGGGATGGAGAGACCCAGTACTTC. The encoded protein is CASSLRPDRDGETQYF.

The chain's CDR3 is CSARVGAGRESPLHF. DNA for the CDR3: TGCAGTGCTAGAGTCGGGGCAGGTCGGGAATCACCCCTCCACTTT. This chain joins TRBV20-1 and TRBJ1-6; the D gene is possibly TRBD1 (5 bases). Germline values: CDR1 DFQATT, CDR2 SNEGSKA (reference sequence). The CDR3 runs to 15 residues. Trimming cost V 1 base and J 10 bases, with 17 bases left between them.

This clonotype has a handful of counts. The chain couples TRBV7-8 to TRBJ2-5, with D tentatively TRBD2 (6 bases). Trimming stripped 5 bases from V and 7 bases from J, with 23 bases between. There are 16 residues in the CDR3. In germline, CDR1 is SGHVS, CDR2 FQNEAQ. As DNA, the CDR3 is TGTGCCAGCAGCCCAATCCGTGCGGGACTCTTGGGGACCCAGTACTTC. Protein product: CASSPIRAGLLGTQYF.

This clonotype was seen a few times. The CDR3 DNA is TGCGCCAGCAGCGCGAGTTTGAACACTGAAGCTTTCTTT. Residues: CASSASLNTEAFF. The chain employs TRBV5-1 and TRBJ1-1; D uncertain. The V end was cut by 4 bases, the J end by 0 bases, with 7 bases between. CDR1 is SGHRS and CDR2 is YFSETQ in the germline V gene. The CDR3 contains 13 residues. The complete variable domain, with remaining parts taken from reference TRBV5-1 and TRBJ1-1, reads KAGVTQTPRYLIKTRGQQVTLSCSPISGHRSVSWYQQTPGQGLQFLFEYFSETQRNKGNFPGRFSGRQFSNSRSEMNVSTLELGDSALYLCASSASLNTEAFFGQGTRLTVV.

This clonotype was seen a handful of times. The rearrangement uses TRBV10-1 and TRBJ2-3, with TRBD2 identical over 8 bases. CDR1 is WNHNN, CDR2 SYGVQD, per germline (reference sequence). This CDR3 is 15 amino acids long. Trimming took 2 bases from V and 2 from J; bases not matched to a gene: 3. The CDR3 DNA reads as TGCGCCAGCAGTGAGACTAGCGGAAACACAGATACGCAGTATTTT. Translated, it gives CASSETSGNTDTQYF.

The sample holds a few counts of this clonotype. This chain uses TRBV12-3 or TRBV12-4 with TRBJ2-1, with D possibly matching TRBD2 (6 bases). The CDR3 covers 14 residues. The V and J ends lost 5 bases and 3 bases respectively, with 11 bases between them. The DNA for the CDR3 is TGTGCCAGCAGTCTTAGCGGCCGCTACAATGAGCAGTTCTTC. It specifies CASSLSGRYNEQFF.

This clonotype came up a few times. This chain joins TRBV10-3 and TRBJ1-5, with D possibly being TRBD1 (6 bases). Between the trimmed V and J ends, which lost 2 bases and 4 bases, there was a span of 12 bases. The CDR3 covers 15 residues. Germline-derived CDR1 and CDR2 are ENHRY and SYGVKD. The CDR3 region is CAISEGQSINQPQHF. The CDR3 DNA reads as TGTGCCATCAGTGAGGGACAGTCCATTAATCAGCCCCAGCATTTT.

The chain joins TRBV15 to TRBJ2-1; D is uncertain. V lost 5 bases and J lost 3, with 11 bases in between. The CDR3 covers 14 residues. The V gene's germline CDR1 is LNHNV and CDR2 YYDKDF (reference sequence). For the CDR3, the DNA is TGTGCCACCAGCTACACGAAATTCTACAATGAGCAGTTCTTC. Translated: CATSYTKFYNEQFF.

The chain recombines TRBV5-4 with TRBJ2-3; D remains ambiguous. Trimming removed 0 bases from V and 0 bases from J, with 17 bases in between. Germline V gene lookup returns CDR1 SGHNT and CDR2 YYREEE (reference sequence). The CDR3 has 18 amino acids. This CDR3 reads CASSLAKPRKGSTDTQYF. CDR3 bases: TGTGCCAGCAGCTTGGCCAAACCTAGGAAGGGAAGCACAGATACGCAGTATTTT. The entire variable domain, with the rest obtained from reference TRBV5-4 and TRBJ2-3, is as follows: ETGVTQSPTHLIKTRGQQVTLRCSSQSGHNTVSWYQQALGQGPQFIFQYYREEENGRGNFPPRFSGLQFPNYSSELNVNALELDDSALYLCASSLAKPRKGSTDTQYFGPGTRLTVL.

This chain links TRBV25-1 with TRBJ1-1; a weak D match, TRBD1 (6 bases). Trimming pared 4 bases from V and 10 bases from J, leaving 22 bases between. Germline V gene lookup returns CDR1 MGHDK and CDR2 SYGVNS. The CDR3 runs 15 residues. The CDR3, as DNA: TGTGCCAGCAGTGCCATAGGGGGGGGCTCGGATTTAGCTTTCTTT. Encoded protein: CASSAIGGGSDLAFF.

In this sample, this clonotype turned up once. The chain links TRBV14 to TRBJ1-4; D not resolved. Germline-derived CDR1 and CDR2 are SGHDN and FVKESK. V shed 0 bases and J shed 8 bases, with 1 base lying between them. The CDR3 is 11 residues long. The CDR3 sequence is CASSQEEKLFF. CDR3 bases: TGTGCCAGCAGCCAAGAGGAAAAACTGTTTTTT.

This chain connects TRBV4-1 to TRBJ1-4, with unresolved D. Trimming took off 8 bases at V and 0 bases at J, with 16 bases between the two ends. The CDR3 is made up of 16 amino acids. Per the germline V gene, CDR1 is MGHRA and CDR2 is YSYEKL. The CDR3 nucleotides read TGCGCCAGCGGGCCACCCAACGGGGCAACTAATGAAAAACTGTTTTTT. Translated, it gives CASGPPNGATNEKLFF.